This is a list of T cell receptor beta chains from one sample in a study of CD8+ T cells in alopecia areata. TCRdb's table, derived via immunoSEQ multiplex PCR, lists solely in-frame clones and lacks some. Here the sample spans over 200,000 clones, 64% being singletons. Sample: CD4+ T cells sorted from blood, taken at week 4, from a patient treated with tofacitinib. The receptors were sampled from a human donor with alopecia areata. Both conserved end residues are part of each CDR3. A D gene is named only where the DNA matches it firmly. Size values are once, few and many counts, or a class for expanded clones, and some rows have none.

d_call	clone_size	v_call	j_call	cdr3_nt	cdr3_aa
.	.	TRBV7-2	TRBJ1-2	TGTGCCAGCAGCCCAGGGTCTACCTATGGCTACACCTTC	CASSPGSTYGYTF
.	.	TRBV18	TRBJ2-3	TGTGCCAGCTCTTGGGTCACAGATACGCAGTATTTT	CASSWVTDTQYF
.	.	TRBV6-6	TRBJ1-2	TGTGCCAGCGAGGGTAGCTATGGCTACACCTTC	CASEGSYGYTF
.	.	TRBV11-2	TRBJ2-2	TGTGCCAGCAGCTTCCAGAACACCGGGGAGCTGTTTTTT	CASSFQNTGELFF
.	.	TRBV5-6	TRBJ2-5	TGTGCCAGCAGCTCCGTTCCGGCGGAGACCCAGTACTTC	CASSSVPAETQYF
TRBD1	.	TRBV30	TRBJ2-3	TGTGCCTGGGGGACAGGGAACACAGATACGCAGTATTTT	CAWGTGNTDTQYF
.	.	TRBV27	TRBJ1-5	TGTGCCAGCAGTTTAGTTCTGCGGGGCGATCAGCCCCAGCATTTT	CASSLVLRGDQPQHF
.	few	TRBV9	TRBJ1-1	TGTGCCAGCAGCCCCCAGATTTCCACTGAAGCTTTCTTT	CASSPQISTEAFF
.	.	TRBV10-3	TRBJ1-5	TGTGCCATCTCCGAAGGGCAGTATAGCAATCAGCCCCAGCATTTT	CAISEGQYSNQPQHF
.	.	TRBV30	TRBJ2-3	TGTGCCTGGAGTGTACATGGGGTAGCAGCGTTCAGAATAAGCACAGATACGCAGTATTTT	CAWSVHGVAAFRISTDTQYF
TRBD1	.	TRBV6-5	TRBJ1-1	TGTGCCAGCCTTTCCCCGGCTCAGGGGGACACTGAAGCTTTCTTT	CASLSPAQGDTEAFF
TRBD1	.	TRBV5-1	TRBJ1-2	TGCGCCAGCAGCTCTGCGATGGGACAGTCCTATGGCTACACCTTC	CASSSAMGQSYGYTF
.	.	TRBV6-6	TRBJ1-1	TGTGCCAGCAGTTTATTAGGGGGGGACACTGAAGCTTTCTTT	CASSLLGGDTEAFF
TRBD2	.	TRBV5-4	TRBJ2-1	TGTGCCAGCAGCTTGGCGTCTAGCGGGAGTCACAATGAGCAGTTCTTC	CASSLASSGSHNEQFF
TRBD2	once	TRBV5-1	TRBJ2-2	TGCGCCAGCAGCTTTAGCGGGCCAAACACCGGGGAGCTGTTTTTT	CASSFSGPNTGELFF
.	few	TRBV18	TRBJ2-7	TGTGCCAGCTCACCACCCGGTAGACAGGCCTACGAGCAGTACTTC	CASSPPGRQAYEQYF
.	.	TRBV6-6	TRBJ2-4	TGTGCCAGCACCCTCGACGGGACCAAAAACATTCAGTACTTC	CASTLDGTKNIQYF
.	.	TRBV15	TRBJ2-3	TGTGCCACCAGCAGAGGGGATACGCAGTATTTT	CATSRGDTQYF
TRBD2	.	TRBV5-6	TRBJ2-5	TGTGCCAGCAGCTTGGAGTTAGCGGGGGATCAAGAGACCCAGTACTTC	CASSLELAGDQETQYF
.	.	TRBV7-6	TRBJ2-5	TGTGCCAGCAGCAGAGGGCTGGAGACCCAGTACTTC	CASSRGLETQYF
TRBD1	.	TRBV4-2	TRBJ2-7	TGTGCCAGCAGCCCTTCGGGGACAGGGAGCTCCTACGAGCAGTACTTC	CASSPSGTGSSYEQYF
TRBD2	.	TRBV30	TRBJ2-7	TGTGCCTGGAGTGACGGGACTAGCTCATACGAGCAGTACTTC	CAWSDGTSSYEQYF
.	.	TRBV2	TRBJ2-3	TGTGCCAGCAGTGTTACCAGCCTGGGAACAGATACGCAGTATTTT	CASSVTSLGTDTQYF
.	.	TRBV6-5	TRBJ2-7	TGTGCCAGCAGTTTCCATCAGGGAGACACCTACGAGCAGTACTTC	CASSFHQGDTYEQYF
TRBD2	.	TRBV7-2	TRBJ2-7	TGTGCCAGCAGCCGGACCGGGACTAGCTCCTACGAGCAGTACTTC	CASSRTGTSSYEQYF
.	.	TRBV7-2	TRBJ1-5	TGTGCCAGCAGCTTAGAGGAGGGTGCATGGGGTCAGCCCCAGCATTTT	CASSLEEGAWGQPQHF
.	.	TRBV29-1	TRBJ2-5	TGCAGCGTTGACAGGGGGGGCCAAGAGACCCAGTACTTC	CSVDRGGQETQYF
.	.	TRBV18	TRBJ1-2	TGTGCCAGCTCATCATCAAGCCCATCAGACTTCGGCTACACCTTC	CASSSSSPSDFGYTF
TRBD1	.	TRBV6-5	TRBJ2-3	TGTGCCAGCAGTTACTCACCGGGACAGGGTTTGGATACGCAGTATTTT	CASSYSPGQGLDTQYF
.	.	TRBV7-2	TRBJ2-1	TGTGCCAGCAGCCCCCGCCGGAGGCTCGTTTTGGAGCAGTTCTTC	CASSPRRRLVLEQFF
.	few	TRBV19	TRBJ1-2	TGTGCCAGTAGGACCGCGGATGGCTACACCTTC	CASRTADGYTF
TRBD1	few	TRBV29-1	TRBJ1-1	TGCAGCGTTGATGCAGGGGGTAGGCACACTGAAGCTTTCTTT	CSVDAGGRHTEAFF
.	few	TRBV9	TRBJ2-5	TGTGCCAGCAGCGCCCGACAGGCACAAGAGACCCAGTACTTC	CASSARQAQETQYF
TRBD1	.	TRBV30	TRBJ1-1	TGTGCCTGGGCCGGGACAGGGAAAAAGTTCTTT	CAWAGTGKKFF
.	.	TRBV5-6	TRBJ1-5	TGTGCCAGCAGCTTGGGACAGCTCAGCAATCAGCCCCAGCATTTT	CASSLGQLSNQPQHF
TRBD2	.	TRBV2	TRBJ2-7	TGTGCCAGCAGTGAGAAGCGGGGGACCTACGAGCAGTACTTC	CASSEKRGTYEQYF
.	few	TRBV14	TRBJ1-6	TGTGCCAGCAGCCAGGGATACGCTTCACCCCTCCACTTT	CASSQGYASPLHF
.	.	TRBV7-3	TRBJ2-1	TGTGCCAGCAGCCCCGGATTGCGGCCCTACAATGAGCAGTTCTTC	CASSPGLRPYNEQFF
TRBD1	.	TRBV29-1	TRBJ2-7	TGCAGCGTTTCCAGGGGGACAGGGGGTAGCGAGCAGTACTTC	CSVSRGTGGSEQYF
TRBD1	.	TRBV4-2	TRBJ2-7	TGTGCCAGCAGCCATGCGCCGGGACAGCAGACCTACGAGCAGTACTTC	CASSHAPGQQTYEQYF
.	once	TRBV29-1	TRBJ2-7	TGCAGCGTTGAAAAGGTCGGGAAAAGCTACGAGCAGTACTTC	CSVEKVGKSYEQYF
.	.	TRBV2	TRBJ1-2	TGTGCCAGCAGTGTTAGGGCAGGGGTTCGTGGCTACACCTTC	CASSVRAGVRGYTF
.	.	TRBV7-2	TRBJ2-3	TGTGCCAGCAGCTTACGGGGGGCTCAGGGTAGTACGCAGTATTTT	CASSLRGAQGSTQYF
.	.	TRBV5-1	TRBJ2-7	TGCGCCAGCAGCCTCTACTCTGATAGCGTCGGGTCCGAGCAGTACTTC	CASSLYSDSVGSEQYF
.	once	TRBV7-2	TRBJ1-1	TGTGCCAGCAGCCTCAGGTCGGTAGCTTTCTTT	CASSLRSVAFF
.	once	TRBV29-1	TRBJ1-5	TGCAGCGCAAGATTGGGAGGGTCCAACCAGCCCCAGCATTTT	CSARLGGSNQPQHF
TRBD2	.	TRBV7-2	TRBJ2-7	TGTGCCAGCAGCTTAGGGCTAGCGGGGGGGCAGCAGTACTTC	CASSLGLAGGQQYF
TRBD2	many	TRBV10-3	TRBJ2-7	TGTGCCATCACCACGACTAGCGGGATGGCCGGTGAGCAGTACTTC	CAITTTSGMAGEQYF
TRBD2	.	TRBV29-1	TRBJ2-2	TGCAGCGTTACGACTAGCGGGGCCGGGGAGCTGTTTTTT	CSVTTSGAGELFF
.	.	TRBV5-1	TRBJ2-5	TGCGCCAGCAGCTTATCGTCCCGGGAGACCCAGTACTTC	CASSLSSRETQYF
.	.	TRBV30	TRBJ1-2	TGTGCCTGGAGTGGACGGACTTTCTATGGCTACACCTTC	CAWSGRTFYGYTF
.	.	TRBV7-2	TRBJ2-5	TGTGCCAGCAGCTTAGGCGGCTCTCAAGAGACCCAGTACTTC	CASSLGGSQETQYF
.	.	TRBV29-1	TRBJ1-1	TGCAGCGTTTCTGAGGTGGCGAACACTGAAGCTTTCTTT	CSVSEVANTEAFF
.	.	TRBV11-2	TRBJ1-2	TGTGCCAGCAGCCCGGGGGGAAACTATGGCTACACCTTC	CASSPGGNYGYTF
.	.	TRBV10-3	TRBJ2-7	TGTGCCAGCACCAGGGAGGGGGGTCCCTACGAGCAGTACTTC	CASTREGGPYEQYF
.	.	TRBV14	TRBJ2-4	TGTGCCAGCAGCCAATCAGGTTTGGGGAACATTCAGTACTTC	CASSQSGLGNIQYF
.	.	TRBV7-9	TRBJ1-2	TGTGCCAGCAGCTTTGGGGACCGGAACTATGGCTACACCTTC	CASSFGDRNYGYTF